The entry below gives a single TCR beta chain sequence along with its context. This entry comes from a study of blood T cell repertoires in COVID-19. For the study at large: Spain, Italy and the United States supplied samples that represented acute and convalescent COVID-19. Sources were T cells, B-cell-depleted T cells, or PBMCs; the material itself was cDNA or gDNA.

Authors' methods: Scientists estimated how many nucleated cells there were by amplifying reference gene primers. Clones were sequenced by immunoSEQ multiplex PCR, and TCRdb holds only the in-frame ones, with some missing. The D gene and trimming were derived from the DNA, and the V and J assignments and clone size from that table. The sample shows about 74,000 clones, 84% of them seen only once. The CDR3 length is 16 residues. Trimming removed 5 bases from V and 4 bases from J; junction bases left unmatched: 8. The germline V gene encodes CDR1 SGHRS and CDR2 YFSETQ. Sample: peripheral blood. The gene calls are TRBV5-1 and TRBJ2-3, with TRBD2 identical over 12 bases. This clonotype originated in a human donor in a cohort sampled during active COVID-19. CDR3 sequence reads: CASSHRLAGASDTQYF. CDR3 nucleotide sequence: TGCGCCAGCAGTCATAGACTAGCGGGGGCCTCAGATACGCAGTATTTT.